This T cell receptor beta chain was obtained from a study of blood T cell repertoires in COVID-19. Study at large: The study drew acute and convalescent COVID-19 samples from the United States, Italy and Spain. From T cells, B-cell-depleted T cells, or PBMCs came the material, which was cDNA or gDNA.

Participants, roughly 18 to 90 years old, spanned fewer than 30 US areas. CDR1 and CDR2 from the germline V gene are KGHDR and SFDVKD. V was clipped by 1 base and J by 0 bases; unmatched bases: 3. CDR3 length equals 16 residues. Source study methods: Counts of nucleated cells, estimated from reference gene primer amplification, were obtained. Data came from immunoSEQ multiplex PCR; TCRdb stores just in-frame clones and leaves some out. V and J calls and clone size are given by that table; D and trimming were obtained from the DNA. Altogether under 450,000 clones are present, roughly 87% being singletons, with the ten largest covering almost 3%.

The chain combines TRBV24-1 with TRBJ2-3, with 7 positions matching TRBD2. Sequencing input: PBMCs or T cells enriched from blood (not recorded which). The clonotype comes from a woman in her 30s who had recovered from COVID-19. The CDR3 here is CATSDLSGMSTDTQYF. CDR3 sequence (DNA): TGTGCCACCAGTGATTTAAGCGGGATGAGCACAGATACGCAGTATTTT.